The clone carrying this T cell receptor (beta chain) has a handful of counts. Its antigen is undetermined. These data belong to a study of identical twins. The study's findings and limits: Within twin pairs, the out-of-frame alpha sequences they shared showed excess low generation probability. Analyses based on zero insertions could be partly confounded by invariant MAIT and iNKT cells.

This CDR3 is built from 15 residues. The V gene's germline CDR1 is MNHNS and CDR2 SASEGT. With V trimmed by 7 bases and J by 1 base, 5 bases remained unmatched. Each CDR3 protein gets one entry after TCRdb re-called the 5' RACE reads with MiXCR. The repertoire holds 700,000 to 950,000 distinct CDR3 sequences, with more than 9% as singletons. The sample was also linked to a second study, of yellow fever vaccine responses in identical twins.

The gene calls are TRBV6-1 and TRBJ2-2, with 8 bases lining up with TRBD1. This receptor was taken from a woman aged 18-29 years in good health. Sequencing input: PBMCs. CDR3 protein: CASNPGTGNTGELFF. CDR3 nucleotides: TGTGCCAGCAACCCAGGGACAGGGAACACCGGGGAGCTGTTTTTT.